What follows are 32 T cell receptor beta chains derived from one specimen sequenced in a study of cytomegalovirus exposure and HLA in healthy donors. With 60 Vbeta and 13 Jbeta primers, the PCR was carried out. The method was immunoSEQ multiplex PCR; TCRdb's version includes in-frame clones alone and lacks a portion of them. The table lists some 270,000 clones, 75% to 85% of them singletons. The sequencing input was PBMCs. Receptors were obtained from a girl aged 2 to 10 in good health and CMV-seronegative.

CDR3 in amino acids: CASSLGPGQAYEQYF. CDR3 in DNA: TGCGCCAGCAGCTTGGGCCCGGGACAGGCCTACGAGCAGTACTTC. The V gene is TRBV5-1, the J gene TRBJ2-7, with 8 bases aligning to TRBD1. The trim removed 0 bases at V and 2 bases at J, leaving 4 bases unmatched. CDR3 size: 15 residues. Germline CDR1 is SGHRS and CDR2 is YFSETQ.

The rearrangement uses TRBV28 and TRBJ2-3; D gene unclear. V gave up 1 base and J gave up 4 bases, with 15 bases separating them. The CDR3 has 16 residues. CDR1 is MDHEN, CDR2 SYDVKM, per germline. CDR3 loop: CASSLSDRVRSDTQYF. In nucleotides, the CDR3 is TGTGCCAGCAGTTTATCTGACCGGGTCCGGTCAGATACGCAGTATTTT.

The chain combines TRBV2 with TRBJ2-5, with TRBD1 matching over 7 bases. The J call may be in error: the DNA end matches TRBJ2-7 better. This CDR3 has 15 residues. The germline V gene encodes CDR1 SNHLY and CDR2 FYNNEI. The CDR3 DNA reads as TGTGCCAGCAAGGACAGGAATTGGGGTTCCTACGAGCAGTACTTC. The encoded protein is CASKDRNWGSYEQYF.

This sequence joins TRBV9 and TRBJ2-7, with TRBD2 matching over 12 bases. The germline gives CDR1 SGDLS, CDR2 YYNGEE. V trimming: 3 bases; J trimming: 3 bases; junction bases outside the gene matches: 1. There are 14 residues in the CDR3. CDR3 sequence: CASSATSGSYEQYF. CDR3 nucleotide sequence: TGTGCCAGCAGCGCGACTAGCGGGAGCTACGAGCAGTACTTC.

The rearrangement uses TRBV27 and TRBJ2-7; 11 positions agree with TRBD2. Germline CDR1 MNHEY, CDR2 SMNVEV (reference sequence). After removal of 4 bases from V and 1 base from J, the junction contained 3 bases not matched to a gene. The CDR3 runs to 15 residues. CDR3 bases: TGTGCCAGCAGTTCCATAGCGGGAGGGTCCTACGAGCAGTACTTC. Translated: CASSSIAGGSYEQYF.

This chain joins TRBV4-1 and TRBJ1-6; D might be TRBD1 (5 bases). Germline V gives CDR1 MGHRA, CDR2 YSYEKL. V lost 0 bases to trimming and J lost 7 bases, with 16 bases between them. The CDR3 is 17 residues long. As DNA, the CDR3 is TGCGCCAGCAGCCAAGATCGGGGGACGAACTTCAATTCACCCCTCCACTTT. Translated: CASSQDRGTNFNSPLHF.

This clone was found a few times. V is TRBV4-2 and J is TRBJ1-5; D is ambiguous. V lost 4 bases to trimming and J lost 0 bases, with 10 bases between them. This CDR3 region has 15 residues. Per germline, CDR1 LGHNA and CDR2 YNFKEQ. CDR3 nucleotide sequence: TGTGCCAGCAGCCCACACCGGGATAGCAATCAGCCCCAGCATTTT. It is translated as CASSPHRDSNQPQHF.

J is TRBJ2-1 and V is TRBV19; 7 bases agree with TRBD2. The germline V gene has CDR1 LNHDA and CDR2 SQIVND (reference sequence). CDR3 length equals 13 residues. V shed 3 bases and J 12 bases; nucleotides not matched to a gene: 8. Written as DNA, the CDR3 is TGTGCCAGTAGTATCGGGCCGGGGGGTGGGCAGTTCTTC. Translating gives CASSIGPGGGQFF.

For the CDR3, the DNA is TGTGCCAGCAGCCGGCCTCGTCAGGGCACTAATGAAAAACTGTTTTTT. Its translation is CASSRPRQGTNEKLFF. The chain has TRBV7-9 and TRBJ1-4; perhaps TRBD1 as D (5 bases). V gave up 5 bases and J gave up 2 bases, with 15 bases separating them. The CDR3 length is 16 residues. Germline CDR1 SEHNR, CDR2 FQNEAQ (reference sequence). Together with reference TRBV7-9 and TRBJ1-4, the CDR3 gives the full variable domain: DTGVSQNPRHKITKRGQNVTFRCDPISEHNRLYWYRQTLGQGPEFLTYFQNEAQLEKSRLLSDRFSAERPKGSFSTLEIQRTEQGDSAMYLCASSRPRQGTNEKLFFGSGTQLSVL.

This chain joins TRBV4-1 and TRBJ1-3, with a weak D call TRBD1 (5 bases). The V end lost 0 bases, the J end lost 0 bases, and 18 bases lay between the germline ends. CDR1 MGHRA and CDR2 YSYEKL come from the germline V gene. This CDR3 region has 19 residues. CDR3 sequence (DNA): TGCGCCAGCAGCCAAGAGGGGGGGGTCCTGATCCACTCTGGAAACACCATATATTTT. Its translation: CASSQEGGVLIHSGNTIYF.

The rearrangement uses TRBV4-1 and TRBJ2-1; D perhaps matches TRBD1 (6 bases). The germline V and J ends were trimmed by 2 bases and 4 bases, with 12 bases remaining between them. Looked up from germline, CDR1 is MGHRA and CDR2 is YSYEKL. CDR3 length equals 15 residues. In DNA form, the CDR3 reads TGCGCCAGCAGCCAATACGGACAGCCATACAATGAGCAGTTCTTC. Residues: CASSQYGQPYNEQFF.

This clone was seen a handful of times. Additional DNA sequences in this sample encode the identical CDR3. The chain carries TRBV6-1 and TRBJ2-5; 12 bases match TRBD2. The CDR3 extends over 15 amino acids. With V trimmed by 2 bases and J by 2 bases, 0 bases remained unmatched. The germline V gene encodes CDR1 MNHNS and CDR2 SASEGT. The CDR3 loop reads CASSELAGGQETQYF. DNA for the CDR3: TGTGCCAGCAGTGAACTAGCGGGGGGGCAAGAGACCCAGTACTTC.

The chain recombines TRBV7-8 with TRBJ1-1, with TRBD1 identical over 8 bases. J was trimmed by 3 bases and V by 2 bases; bases with no gene match: 8. CDR1 and CDR2 from the germline V gene are SGHVS and FQNEAQ. There are 16 residues in the CDR3. The CDR3 region has the DNA TGTGCCAGCAGCTTAATGACAGGGGTAGATCACACTGAAGCTTTCTTT. This codes for CASSLMTGVDHTEAFF.

The J gene is TRBJ2-1, the V gene TRBV6-1; 12 positions agree with TRBD2. Germline CDR1 is MNHNS and CDR2 is SASEGT. The CDR3 is 16 residues long. The V segment lost 4 bases and the J segment 4 bases; nucleotides outside the gene matches: 5. In DNA form, the CDR3 reads TGTGCCAGCAGTGTCCCCGGGACTAGCGGGTACAATGAGCAGTTCTTC. It is translated as CASSVPGTSGYNEQFF.

The chain recombines TRBV19 with TRBJ2-7; 7 positions agree with TRBD2. CDR3 length equals 15 residues. V lost 3 bases to trimming and J lost 7 bases; unmatched junction nucleotides: 12. Germline CDR1 reads LNHDA; CDR2 reads SQIVND (reference sequence). Written as DNA, the CDR3 is TGTGCCAGTAGTATCAGTTCCGGGGACGGGGGGGAGCAGTACTTC. Translation gives CASSISSGDGGEQYF.

As for this clone: At one boundary the junction diverges from the germline segment, which might be a read error. The J gene is TRBJ2-7, the V gene TRBV4-1, with 7 positions matching TRBD2. Germline V lookup: CDR1 MGHRA, CDR2 YSYEKL. This CDR3 has 14 amino acids. The CDR3 DNA reads TGCGCCAGCAGCCAAGAGGGGGGGGTAACGGCACTAGAATTC. The encoded protein is CASSQEGGVTALEF.

The chain combines TRBV7-9 with TRBJ1-2, with D possibly being TRBD1 (6 bases). Germline V gene lookup returns CDR1 SEHNR and CDR2 FQNEAQ (reference sequence). This CDR3 is 13 amino acids long. Between the trimmed V and J ends, which lost 0 bases and 8 bases, there was a span of 10 bases. As DNA, the CDR3 is TGTGCCAGCAGCTTAGCGGGACAACGAGGCTACACCTTC. Amino acids: CASSLAGQRGYTF.

The V and J genes are TRBV2 and TRBJ1-4, with 10 bases that match TRBD1. The V gene end was trimmed by 10 bases and the J gene end by 8 bases; junction bases not matched to a gene: 7. The germline CDR1 and CDR2 sequences are SNHLY and FYNNEI. The CDR3 is 13 residues long. The CDR3 nucleotides are TGTGCCACCCGACAGGGGGCGGGCGAAAAACTGTTTTTT. Encoded protein: CATRQGAGEKLFF.

The sample holds one count of this clone. The chain couples TRBV6-5 to TRBJ2-7; 13 bases are a match to TRBD2. The CDR3 has 13 residues. CDR1 is MNHEY, CDR2 SVGAGI, per germline. The junction had 8 bases not matched to a gene; V was cut back by 7 bases and J by 11 bases. The CDR3 coding sequence is TGTGCCAGCACGGGACTAGCGGGAATCGTGAAGTACTTC. It is translated as CASTGLAGIVKYF.

This clone was seen a few times. The rearrangement uses TRBV10-3 and TRBJ2-7, with 8 bases identical to TRBD2. Unmatched junction bases numbered 6, after V lost 5 bases and J lost 3 bases. The CDR3 spans 14 residues. Germline V lookup: CDR1 ENHRY, CDR2 SYGVKD. This chain's CDR3 is CAISPTGTSYEQYF. CDR3 coding DNA: TGTGCCATCAGTCCGACCGGGACTAGCTACGAGCAGTACTTC.

The V and J genes are TRBV28 and TRBJ1-2, with D possibly TRBD1 on 5 matching bases. V shed 3 bases and J shed 6 bases, with 11 bases lying between them. This CDR3 is built from 13 residues. Germline CDR1 reads MDHEN; CDR2 reads SYDVKM. The CDR3 DNA reads TGTGCCAGCAGTTTGAATCGGGGGGATGGCTACACCTTC. This translates into CASSLNRGDGYTF.

The rearrangement joins TRBV6-6 to TRBJ1-1; D is unresolved. Germline loops: CDR1 MNHNY, CDR2 SVGAGI (reference sequence). CDR3 size: 14 residues. V was shortened by 6 bases and J by 1 base, with 12 bases between the two germline ends. CDR3 protein: CASREARQNTEAFF. The CDR3 bases are TGTGCCAGCAGGGAGGCACGGCAGAACACTGAAGCTTTCTTT.

The V gene is TRBV29-1, the J gene TRBJ1-3; D remains ambiguous. Germline loops: CDR1 SQVTM, CDR2 ANQGSEA. V dropped 4 bases and J dropped 0 bases, with 4 bases sitting between them. There are 12 residues in the CDR3. In DNA form, the CDR3 reads TGCAGCGTTGCCGGCTCTGGAAACACCATATATTTT. Its translation is CSVAGSGNTIYF.

The chain uses TRBV11-2 and TRBJ1-6; D is perhaps TRBD1 (5 bases). V lost 7 bases and J 9 bases, leaving 19 bases between the germline ends. Germline values: CDR1 SGHAT, CDR2 FQNNGV. This CDR3 spans 15 amino acids. This chain's CDR3 is CASTLHGGGVSPLHF. The CDR3, as DNA: TGTGCCAGCACCCTGCATGGGGGAGGCGTTTCACCCCTCCACTTT.

This chain joins TRBV29-1 and TRBJ1-1, with D perhaps matching TRBD1 (6 bases). CDR3 size: 15 residues. CDR1 is SQVTM and CDR2 is ANQGSEA in the germline V gene. The V gene lost 6 bases and the J gene lost 4 bases, with 21 bases spanning the gap. CDR3 protein: CSVGLGGAGGTEAFF. The CDR3 coding sequence is TGCAGCGTGGGCTTGGGGGGGGCAGGAGGCACTGAAGCTTTCTTT.

V and J are TRBV30 and TRBJ2-1; D may be TRBD2 (6 bases). V shed 2 bases and J shed 5 bases, with 10 bases lying between them. This CDR3 is 13 amino acids long. Germline CDR1 reads GTSNPN; CDR2 reads SVGIG (reference sequence). The CDR3 reads CAWSTGAHNEQFF. The DNA of the CDR3 is TGTGCCTGGAGTACGGGAGCTCACAATGAGCAGTTCTTC. Complete variable domain (other parts from reference TRBV30 and TRBJ2-1): SQTIHQWPATLVQPVGSPLSLECTVEGTSNPNLYWYRQAAGRGLQLLFYSVGIGQISSEVPQNLSASRPQDRQFILSSKKLLLSDSGFYLCAWSTGAHNEQFFGPGTRLTVL.

The chain has TRBV10-3 and TRBJ2-7; 11 bases align to TRBD2. In germline, CDR1 is ENHRY, CDR2 SYGVKD. Trimming at V came to 11 bases and at J to 5 bases, leaving 5 bases not matched to a gene. This CDR3 is 12 amino acids long. CDR3 coding DNA: TGTGCCGCCACTAGCGGGAGAGACGAGCAGTACTTC. Translated, it gives CAATSGRDEQYF.

The V gene is TRBV28, the J gene TRBJ1-1; D perhaps matches TRBD1 (5 bases). Between the trimmed V and J ends, which lost 6 bases and 1 base, there was a span of 12 bases. The germline V gene encodes CDR1 MDHEN and CDR2 SYDVKM. This CDR3 spans 14 amino acids. CDR3 loop: CASSVRDRNTEAFF. As DNA, the CDR3 is TGTGCCAGCAGCGTCCGAGACAGGAACACTGAAGCTTTCTTT.

The V gene is TRBV27, the J gene TRBJ2-5, with D hard to call. The length of the CDR3 is 15 residues. Germline-derived CDR1 and CDR2 are MNHEY and SMNVEV (reference sequence). V lost 5 bases, J lost 5 bases, and 18 bases lay in between. CDR3: CASSASSSGSETQYF. The CDR3 bases are TGTGCCAGCAGTGCCTCTAGTTCGGGTAGTGAGACCCAGTACTTC.

The genes are TRBV11-2 and TRBJ2-5; D is uncertain. The assigned J gene may be wrong: the sequence end matches TRBJ2-7 better. From germline, CDR1 is SGHAT and CDR2 FQNNGV. CDR3 size: 14 residues. The DNA of the CDR3 is TGTGCCAGCAGCTTATCAACCCCAAGCTACGAGCAGTACTTC. Amino acid sequence: CASSLSTPSYEQYF.

The chain recombines TRBV4-2 with TRBJ2-7, with 7 bases identical to TRBD2. The CDR3 has 15 amino acids. J gave up 3 bases and V 1 base, and 6 bases lay outside the gene matches. CDR1 is LGHNA, CDR2 YNFKEQ, per germline. The CDR3 region has the DNA TGTGCCAGCAGCCAAGGGCTAGCGGTTTACTACGAGCAGTACTTC. It is translated as CASSQGLAVYYEQYF.

The chain links TRBV9 to TRBJ2-2; a possible D gene is TRBD1 (7 bases). From germline, CDR1 is SGDLS and CDR2 YYNGEE. This CDR3 spans 16 amino acids. Trimming cost V 4 bases and J 1 base, with 14 bases left between them. CDR3 in DNA: TGTGCCAGCAGCCCGCAGGGGGGAATGAACACCGGGGAGCTGTTTTTT. The encoded protein is CASSPQGGMNTGELFF.